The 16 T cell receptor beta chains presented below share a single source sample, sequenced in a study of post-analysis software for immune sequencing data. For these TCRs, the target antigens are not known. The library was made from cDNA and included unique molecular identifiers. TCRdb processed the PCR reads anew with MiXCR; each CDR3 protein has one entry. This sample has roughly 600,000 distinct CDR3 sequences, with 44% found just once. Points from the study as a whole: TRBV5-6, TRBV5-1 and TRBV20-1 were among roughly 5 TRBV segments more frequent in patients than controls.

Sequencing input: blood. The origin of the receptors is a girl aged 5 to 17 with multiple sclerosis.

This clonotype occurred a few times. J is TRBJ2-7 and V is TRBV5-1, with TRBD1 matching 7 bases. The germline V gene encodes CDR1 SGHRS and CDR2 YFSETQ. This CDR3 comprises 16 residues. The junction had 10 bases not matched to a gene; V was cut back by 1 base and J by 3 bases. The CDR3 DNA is TGCGCCAGCAGCTTGAGGAGTGGGACAGCGGACTACGAGCAGTACTTC. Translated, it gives CASSLRSGTADYEQYF.

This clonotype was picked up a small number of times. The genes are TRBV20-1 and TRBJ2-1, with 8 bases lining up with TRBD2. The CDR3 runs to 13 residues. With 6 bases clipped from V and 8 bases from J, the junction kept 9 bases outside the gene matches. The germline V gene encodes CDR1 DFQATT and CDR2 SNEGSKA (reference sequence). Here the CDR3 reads CSAQGLASDEQFF. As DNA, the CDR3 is TGCAGTGCACAAGGACTAGCCTCGGATGAGCAGTTCTTC.

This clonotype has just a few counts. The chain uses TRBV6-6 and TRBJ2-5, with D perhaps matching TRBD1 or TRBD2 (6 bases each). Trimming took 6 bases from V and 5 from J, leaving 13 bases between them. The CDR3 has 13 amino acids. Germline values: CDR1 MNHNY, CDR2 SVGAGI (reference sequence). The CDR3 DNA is TGTGCCAGCAGGGAGGGGGTTCTGGAGACCCAGTACTTC. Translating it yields CASREGVLETQYF.

CDR3 residues: CASSSAASTDTQYF. CDR3 in DNA: TGTGCCAGCAGTTCGGCAGCTAGCACAGATACGCAGTATTTT. The J gene is TRBJ2-3, the V gene TRBV12-3 or TRBV12-4; D not certain. The CDR3 has 14 amino acids. V gave up 4 bases and J gave up 0 bases, with 8 bases separating them.

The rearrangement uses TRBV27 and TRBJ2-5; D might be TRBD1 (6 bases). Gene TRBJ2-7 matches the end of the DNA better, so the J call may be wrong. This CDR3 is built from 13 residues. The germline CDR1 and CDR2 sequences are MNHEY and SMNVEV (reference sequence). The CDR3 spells CASSFSGQYEQYF. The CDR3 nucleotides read TGTGCCAGCAGTTTCTCGGGACAATACGAGCAGTACTTC.

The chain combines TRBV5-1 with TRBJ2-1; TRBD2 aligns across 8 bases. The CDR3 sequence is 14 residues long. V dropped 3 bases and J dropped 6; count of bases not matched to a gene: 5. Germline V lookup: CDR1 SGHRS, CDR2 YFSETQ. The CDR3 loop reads CASSWIGGGNEQFF. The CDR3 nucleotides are TGCGCCAGCAGCTGGATCGGGGGGGGCAATGAGCAGTTCTTC.

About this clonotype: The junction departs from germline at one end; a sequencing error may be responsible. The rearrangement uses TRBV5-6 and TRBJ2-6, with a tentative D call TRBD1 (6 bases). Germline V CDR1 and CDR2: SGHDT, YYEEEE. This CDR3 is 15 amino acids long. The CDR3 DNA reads TGTGCCGGCAGCGAACAGGGCTCTGGGGCCAACGTCCTGACTTTC. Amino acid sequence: CAGSEQGSGANVLTF.

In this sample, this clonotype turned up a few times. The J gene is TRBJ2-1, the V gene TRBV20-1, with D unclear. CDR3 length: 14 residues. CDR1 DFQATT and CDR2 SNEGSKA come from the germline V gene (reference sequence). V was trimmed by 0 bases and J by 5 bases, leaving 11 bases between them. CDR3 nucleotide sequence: TGCAGTGCTAGAGATGATCGGACCAACAATGAGCAGTTCTTC. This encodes CSARDDRTNNEQFF.

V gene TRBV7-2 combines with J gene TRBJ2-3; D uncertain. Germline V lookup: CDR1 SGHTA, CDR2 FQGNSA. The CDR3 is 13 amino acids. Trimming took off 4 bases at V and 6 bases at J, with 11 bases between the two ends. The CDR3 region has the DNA TGTGCCAGCAGCTCCGCTAGGTGGGATACGCAGTATTTT. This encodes CASSSARWDTQYF.

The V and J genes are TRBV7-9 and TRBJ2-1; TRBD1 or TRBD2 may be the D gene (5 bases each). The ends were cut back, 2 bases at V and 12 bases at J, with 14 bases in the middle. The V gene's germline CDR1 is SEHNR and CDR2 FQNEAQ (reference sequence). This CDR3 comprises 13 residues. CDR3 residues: CASSLRVGRRQFF. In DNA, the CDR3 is TGTGCCAGCAGCTTACGGGTGGGACGGAGGCAGTTCTTC.

The CDR3 spells CASKSAGNQPQHF. Written as DNA, the CDR3 is TGTGCCAGCAAATCTGCAGGCAATCAGCCCCAGCATTTT. The chain is built from TRBV6-1 and TRBJ1-5; the D is unclear. This CDR3 contains 13 residues. V lost 7 bases and J lost 2, with 9 bases in between. CDR1 and CDR2 (germline): MNHNS, SASEGT.

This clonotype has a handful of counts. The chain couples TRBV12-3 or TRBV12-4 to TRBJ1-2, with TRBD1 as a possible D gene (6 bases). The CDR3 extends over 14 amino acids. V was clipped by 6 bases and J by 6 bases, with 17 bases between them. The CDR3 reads CASSRSWGADGYTF. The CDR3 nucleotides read TGTGCCAGCAGCCGATCTTGGGGGGCGGATGGCTACACCTTC.

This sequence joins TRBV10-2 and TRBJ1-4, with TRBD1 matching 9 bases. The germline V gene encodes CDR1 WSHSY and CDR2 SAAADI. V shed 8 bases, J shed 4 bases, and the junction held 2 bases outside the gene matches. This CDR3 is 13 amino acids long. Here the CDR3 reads CASGDRDNEKLFF. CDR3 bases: TGCGCCAGCGGGGACAGGGATAATGAAAAACTGTTTTTT.

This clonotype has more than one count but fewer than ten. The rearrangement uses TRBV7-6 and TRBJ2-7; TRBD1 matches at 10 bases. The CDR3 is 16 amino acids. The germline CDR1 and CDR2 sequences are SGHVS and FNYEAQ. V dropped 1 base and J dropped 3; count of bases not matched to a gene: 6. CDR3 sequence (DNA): TGTGCCAGCAGCTTAGGTGGGACAGGGGTTATCTACGAGCAGTACTTC. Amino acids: CASSLGGTGVIYEQYF.

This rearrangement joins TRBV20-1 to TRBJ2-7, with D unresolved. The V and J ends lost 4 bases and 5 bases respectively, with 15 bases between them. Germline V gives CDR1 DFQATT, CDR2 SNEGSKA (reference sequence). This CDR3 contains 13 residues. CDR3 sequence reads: CSATGALRDEQYF. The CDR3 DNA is TGCAGTGCTACCGGAGCGCTTCGGGACGAGCAGTACTTC.

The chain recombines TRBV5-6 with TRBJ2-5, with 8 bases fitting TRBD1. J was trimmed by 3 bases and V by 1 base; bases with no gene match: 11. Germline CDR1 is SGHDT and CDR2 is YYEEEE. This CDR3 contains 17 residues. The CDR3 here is CASSLYPMDRDEETQYF. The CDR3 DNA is TGTGCCAGCAGCTTGTATCCGATGGACAGGGATGAAGAGACCCAGTACTTC. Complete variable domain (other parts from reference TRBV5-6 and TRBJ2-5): DAGVTQSPTHLIKTRGQQVTLRCSPKSGHDTVSWYQQALGQGPQFIFQYYEEEERQRGNFPDRFSGHQFPNYSSELNVNALLLGDSALYLCASSLYPMDRDEETQYFGPGTRLLVL.